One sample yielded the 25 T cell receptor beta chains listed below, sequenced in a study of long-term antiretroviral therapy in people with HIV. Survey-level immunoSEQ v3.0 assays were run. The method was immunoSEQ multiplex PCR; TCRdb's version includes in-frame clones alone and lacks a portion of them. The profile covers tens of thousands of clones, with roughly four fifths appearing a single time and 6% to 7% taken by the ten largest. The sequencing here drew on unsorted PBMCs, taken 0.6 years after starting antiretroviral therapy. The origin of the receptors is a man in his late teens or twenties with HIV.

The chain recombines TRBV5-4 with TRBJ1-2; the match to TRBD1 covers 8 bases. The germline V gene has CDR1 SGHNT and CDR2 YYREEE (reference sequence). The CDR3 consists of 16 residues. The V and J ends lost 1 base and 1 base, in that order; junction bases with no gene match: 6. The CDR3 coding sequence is TGTGCCAGCAGCTTGAGACAGGGGAGCCTTAACTATGGCTACACCTTC. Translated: CASSLRQGSLNYGYTF. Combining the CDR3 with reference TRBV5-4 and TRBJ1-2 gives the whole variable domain ETGVTQSPTHLIKTRGQQVTLRCSSQSGHNTVSWYQQALGQGPQFIFQYYREEENGRGNFPPRFSGLQFPNYSSELNVNALELDDSALYLCASSLRQGSLNYGYTFGSGTRLTVV.

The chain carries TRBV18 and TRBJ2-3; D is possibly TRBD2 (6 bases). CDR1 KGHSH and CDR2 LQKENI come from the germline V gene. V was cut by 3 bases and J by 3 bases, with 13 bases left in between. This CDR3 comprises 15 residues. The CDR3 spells CASSPYIGTTDTQYF. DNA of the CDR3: TGTGCCAGCTCACCCTATATCGGGACTACAGATACGCAGTATTTT.

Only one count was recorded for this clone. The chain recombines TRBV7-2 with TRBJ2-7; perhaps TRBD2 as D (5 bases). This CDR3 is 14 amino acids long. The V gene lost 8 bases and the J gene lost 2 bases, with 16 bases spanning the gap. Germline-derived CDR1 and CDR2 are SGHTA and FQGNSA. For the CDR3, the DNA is TGTGCCAGCGTAAAACAAGAGGGAACCTACGAGCAGTACTTC. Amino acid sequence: CASVKQEGTYEQYF.

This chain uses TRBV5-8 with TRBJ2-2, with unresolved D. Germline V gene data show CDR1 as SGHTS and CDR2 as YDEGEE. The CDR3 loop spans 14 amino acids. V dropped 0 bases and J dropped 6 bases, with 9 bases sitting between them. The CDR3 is CASSLDFGSGELFF. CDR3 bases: TGTGCCAGCAGCTTGGATTTCGGGTCCGGGGAGCTGTTTTTT.

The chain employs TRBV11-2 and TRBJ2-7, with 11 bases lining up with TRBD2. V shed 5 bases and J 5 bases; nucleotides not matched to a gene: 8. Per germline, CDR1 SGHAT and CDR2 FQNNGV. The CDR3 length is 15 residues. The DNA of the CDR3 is TGTGCCAGCAGCCAAATACTAGCGGGAGTGCACGAGCAGTACTTC. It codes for CASSQILAGVHEQYF.

In nucleotides, the CDR3 is TGTGCCAGCAGTGATGGACAGGGTCCCACCGGGGAGCTGTTTTTT. This sequence encodes CASSDGQGPTGELFF. The rearrangement uses TRBV25-1 and TRBJ2-2; 8 bases agree with TRBD1. V was clipped by 3 bases and J by 4 bases; unmatched bases: 4. The CDR3 has 15 amino acids. CDR1 is MGHDK and CDR2 is SYGVNS in the germline V gene.

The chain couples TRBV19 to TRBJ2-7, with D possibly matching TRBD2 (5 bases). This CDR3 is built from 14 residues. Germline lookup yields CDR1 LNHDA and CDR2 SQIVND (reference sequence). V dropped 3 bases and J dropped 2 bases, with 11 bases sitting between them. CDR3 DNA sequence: TGTGCCAGTAGTATGGGCCAGCGGACCTACGAGCAGTACTTC. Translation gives CASSMGQRTYEQYF.

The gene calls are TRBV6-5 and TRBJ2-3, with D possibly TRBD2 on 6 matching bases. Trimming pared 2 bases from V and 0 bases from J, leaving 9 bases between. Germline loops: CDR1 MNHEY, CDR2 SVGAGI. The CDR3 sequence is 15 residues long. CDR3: CASSYLGTSTDTQYF. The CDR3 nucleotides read TGTGCCAGCAGTTACCTCGGGACTAGCACAGATACGCAGTATTTT.

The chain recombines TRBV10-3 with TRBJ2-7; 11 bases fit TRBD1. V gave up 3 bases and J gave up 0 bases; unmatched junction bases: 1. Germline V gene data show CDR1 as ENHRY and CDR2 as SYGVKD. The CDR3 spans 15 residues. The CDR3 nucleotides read TGTGCCATCAGTGAAGGGACAGGGGGCTCCTACGAGCAGTACTTC. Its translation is CAISEGTGGSYEQYF.

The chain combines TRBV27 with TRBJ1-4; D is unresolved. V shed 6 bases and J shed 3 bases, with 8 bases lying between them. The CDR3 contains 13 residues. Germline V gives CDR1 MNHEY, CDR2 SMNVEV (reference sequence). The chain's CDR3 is CASRLGANEKLFF. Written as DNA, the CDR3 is TGTGCCAGCAGGCTAGGAGCTAATGAAAAACTGTTTTTT.

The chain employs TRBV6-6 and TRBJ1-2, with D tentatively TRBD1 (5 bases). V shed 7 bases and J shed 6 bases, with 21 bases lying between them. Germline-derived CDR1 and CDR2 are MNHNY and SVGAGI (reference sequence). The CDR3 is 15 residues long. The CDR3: CASIQLGETSHGYTF. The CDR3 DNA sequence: TGTGCCAGCATCCAATTAGGGGAGACCTCCCATGGCTACACCTTC.

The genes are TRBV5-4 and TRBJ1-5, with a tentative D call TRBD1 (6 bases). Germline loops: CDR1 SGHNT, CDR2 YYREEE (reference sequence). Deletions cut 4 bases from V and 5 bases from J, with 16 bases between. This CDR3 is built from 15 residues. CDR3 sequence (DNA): TGTGCCAGCAGCATGGAGACAGGCCTGTATCAGCCCCAGCATTTT. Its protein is CASSMETGLYQPQHF.

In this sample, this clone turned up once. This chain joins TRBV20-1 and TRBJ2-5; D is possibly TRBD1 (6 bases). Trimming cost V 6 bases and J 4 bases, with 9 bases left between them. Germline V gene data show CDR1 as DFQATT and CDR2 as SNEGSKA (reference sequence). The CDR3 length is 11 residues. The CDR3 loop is CSARQAETQYF. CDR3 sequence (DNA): TGCAGTGCGCGACAGGCAGAGACCCAGTACTTC.

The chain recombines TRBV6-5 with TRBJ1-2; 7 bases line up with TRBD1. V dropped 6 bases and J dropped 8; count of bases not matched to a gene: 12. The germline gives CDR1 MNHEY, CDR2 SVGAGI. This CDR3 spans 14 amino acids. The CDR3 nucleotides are TGTGCCAGCAGGACGAGGGAGGGGGCAAGAGGCTACACCTTC. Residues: CASRTREGARGYTF.

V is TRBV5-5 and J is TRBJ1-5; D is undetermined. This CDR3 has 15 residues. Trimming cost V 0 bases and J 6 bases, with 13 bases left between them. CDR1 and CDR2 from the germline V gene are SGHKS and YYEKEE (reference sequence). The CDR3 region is CASSLAPSLFQPQHF. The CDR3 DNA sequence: TGTGCCAGCAGCTTGGCCCCGAGCTTATTTCAGCCCCAGCATTTT.

Here the CDR3 DNA reads TGTGCCAGCAGCTTTCCCGGGACGGGGAGGAATACGCAGTATTTT. This sequence encodes CASSFPGTGRNTQYF. V gene TRBV5-6 combines with J gene TRBJ2-3; a weak D match, TRBD2 (6 bases). Germline V CDR1 and CDR2: SGHDT, YYEEEE. The CDR3 consists of 15 residues. Trimming removed 2 bases at V and 7 bases at J, with 17 bases between.

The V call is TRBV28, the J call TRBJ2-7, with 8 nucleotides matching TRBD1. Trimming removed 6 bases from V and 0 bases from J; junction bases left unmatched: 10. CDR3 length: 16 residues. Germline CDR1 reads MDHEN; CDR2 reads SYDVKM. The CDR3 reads CASSRIQGASSYEQYF. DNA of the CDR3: TGTGCCAGCAGCCGAATTCAGGGGGCGAGCTCCTACGAGCAGTACTTC.

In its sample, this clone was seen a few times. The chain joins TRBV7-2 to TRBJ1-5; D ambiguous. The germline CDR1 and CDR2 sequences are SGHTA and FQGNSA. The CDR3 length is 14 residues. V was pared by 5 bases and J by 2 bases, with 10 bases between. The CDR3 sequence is CASSPQVGNQPQHF. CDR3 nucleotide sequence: TGTGCCAGCAGCCCCCAGGTGGGCAATCAGCCCCAGCATTTT.

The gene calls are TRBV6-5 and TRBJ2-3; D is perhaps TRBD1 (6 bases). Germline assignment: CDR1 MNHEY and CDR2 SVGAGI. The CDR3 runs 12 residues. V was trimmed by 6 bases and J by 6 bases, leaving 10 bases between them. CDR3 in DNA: TGTGCCAGCAGAACAGGGTCCGATACGCAGTATTTT. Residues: CASRTGSDTQYF.

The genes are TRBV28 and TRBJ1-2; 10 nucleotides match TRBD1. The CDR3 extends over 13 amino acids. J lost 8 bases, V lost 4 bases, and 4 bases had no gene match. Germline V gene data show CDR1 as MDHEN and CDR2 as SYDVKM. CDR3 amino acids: CASSSPGQGGYTF. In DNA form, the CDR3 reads TGTGCCAGCAGTTCCCCGGGACAGGGGGGCTACACCTTC.

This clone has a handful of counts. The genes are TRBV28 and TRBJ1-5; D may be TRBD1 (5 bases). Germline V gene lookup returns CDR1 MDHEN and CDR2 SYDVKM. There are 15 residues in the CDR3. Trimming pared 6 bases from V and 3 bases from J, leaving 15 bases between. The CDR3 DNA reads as TGTGCCAGCAGACTCCGGGGGGATCCCAATCAGCCCCAGCATTTT. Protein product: CASRLRGDPNQPQHF.

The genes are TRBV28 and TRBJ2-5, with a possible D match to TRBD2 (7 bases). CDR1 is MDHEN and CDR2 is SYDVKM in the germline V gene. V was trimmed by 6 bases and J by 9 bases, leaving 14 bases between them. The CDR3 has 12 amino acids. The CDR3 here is CASSRKGGAQYF. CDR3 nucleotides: TGTGCCAGCAGCCGCAAAGGGGGGGCCCAGTACTTC.

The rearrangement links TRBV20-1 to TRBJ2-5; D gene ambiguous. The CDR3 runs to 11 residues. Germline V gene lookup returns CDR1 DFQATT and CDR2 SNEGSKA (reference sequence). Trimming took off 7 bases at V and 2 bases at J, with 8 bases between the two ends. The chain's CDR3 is CSGTRQETQYF. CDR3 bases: TGCAGTGGTACCCGGCAAGAGACCCAGTACTTC.

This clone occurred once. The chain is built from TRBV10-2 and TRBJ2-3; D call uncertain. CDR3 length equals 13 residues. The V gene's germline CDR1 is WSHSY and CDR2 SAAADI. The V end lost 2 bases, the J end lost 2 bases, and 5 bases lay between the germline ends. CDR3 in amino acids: CASSEAPTDTQYF. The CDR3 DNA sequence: TGCGCCAGCAGTGAGGCCCCCACAGATACGCAGTATTTT.

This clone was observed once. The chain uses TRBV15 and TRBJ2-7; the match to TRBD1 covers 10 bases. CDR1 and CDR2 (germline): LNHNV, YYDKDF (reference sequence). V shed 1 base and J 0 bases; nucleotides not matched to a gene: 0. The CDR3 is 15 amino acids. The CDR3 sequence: CATSRGTGGSYEQYF. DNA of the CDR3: TGTGCCACCAGCAGAGGGACAGGGGGCTCCTACGAGCAGTACTTC.